This T cell receptor (beta chain) was identified in a study of cytomegalovirus exposure and HLA in healthy donors. Study-wide results and limits: Prior analysis indicated that the majority of TCR beta V segments exhibited productivity approximately 87% or approximately 30% of the time.

This clone was observed a handful of times. What it binds is unknown. This CDR3 spans 13 amino acids. The V end lost 1 base, the J end lost 7 bases, and 8 bases lay between the germline ends. Germline assignment: CDR1 MNHNS and CDR2 SASEGT. A multiplex PCR was run with 60 Vbeta primers and 13 Jbeta primers. The assay was immunoSEQ multiplex PCR, and TCRdb's table has in-frame clones only and misses some. The data contain around 130,000 clones, about 78% of them seen just once; the ten biggest clones take up around 1.2%. The source of this sequence is a man in his forties or fifties in good health and CMV-seronegative. The sequenced material came from PBMCs. The gene calls are TRBV6-1 and TRBJ2-4; possibly TRBD2 for D (6 bases). CDR3 in DNA: TGTGCCAGCAGTGAAGGGAGGGCCAACATTCAGTACTTC. Encoded protein: CASSEGRANIQYF.